This T cell receptor beta chain was documented in a study of spatial heterogeneity in lung cancer (dated by TCRdb to between 2019 and 2020). Looking at the study overall: Beta-chain transcripts were consistently detected in greater numbers than alpha-chain transcripts, which likely reflects a higher abundance of beta-chain transcripts. In the raw uncorrected reads, each unique combination of TCR and UMI appeared more than ten times on average. In non-small cell lung cancer, the study made a quantitative comparison of TCR alpha and beta repertoires among multiple tumor regions, matched nontumor lung and blood. Nonsynonymous mutation counts, determined by whole-exome sequencing of tumor tissue, were related to TCR repertoire features. Both alpha and beta chains were TCR-sequenced in approximately 200 tumor regions, under 70 matched nontumor lung samples and roughly 50 PBMC samples obtained at surgery. Points the paper makes about the study in general: Confirming at a functional level the hypothesis that regional TCRs recognize regional mutations was considered to require additional single-cell paired TCR alpha and beta sequencing. Ubiquitous expanded tumor TCRs showed up in blood more often at tumor resection than at routine follow-up.

The library was generated by 5' RACE. Sequenced on a NextSeq 500. To allow correction of PCR and sequencing errors, the TCR library protocol tagged every TCR cDNA molecule with a unique molecular identifier. The source study handled its data this way. Decombinator tools were used for TCR identification, UMI-based error correction and CDR3 extraction. Expanded TCRs were defined as those above a frequency of 2 per 1,000, corresponding to the top 1% of the tumor frequency distribution. Each repertoire was subsampled 100 times to 5,000 TCRs, after which Renyi diversity was computed with the R vegan package. CDR3 similarity networks were built from amino acid triplet string-kernel similarity, connecting CDR3s with pairwise similarity above 0.82. Starting from the raw public reads, TCRdb applied fastp trimming at Q25, assembled clones with MiXCR and retained in-frame beta chains. For every CDR3 protein sequence, its rows merge into one entry that carries the most common genes and DNA. What appears here as the V and J calls and clone size reflects TCRdb's work, not the paper's. The sample data list tens of thousands of distinct CDR3 sequences, and roughly 5% of these were observed just once. Of the sample, 29% is held by the ten largest clones.

Based on the germline V gene, the CDR1 and CDR2 sequences are MDHEN and SYDVKM. Its CDR3 holds 16 amino acids, cysteine through phenylalanine. The retained sequence is limited to the CDR3, 48 bases, with the frame set at the first base. V trim: 8 bases; J trim: 2 bases; unmatched bases: 13. About this clonotype itself: This receptor's antigen is unknown. No quality values exist for individual bases; no much larger clone is one base distant.

The label giving this sample's time point can be read as: sample taken at primary tumor resection. Without any cell sorting, TCR sequencing was performed on whole RNA extracted either from tumor and nontumor lung tissue or from cryopreserved PBMC samples. Donors were some 70 patients with early-stage, untreated non-small cell lung cancer from the lung TRACERx cohort. Only patients with enough RNA available from two or more tumor regions were chosen for TCR sequencing. Sequenced here: PBMCs, sampled at surgery. The TCR sequence derives from a female donor with early-stage non-small cell lung cancer. This chain joins TRBV28 to TRBJ1-1; TRBD1 fits 8 bases in the junction. The CDR3 protein is CASLTGGVGRNTEAFF. The sequenced DNA is TGTGCCAGCCTCACAGGGGGAGTGGGGCGAAACACTGAAGCTTTCTTT.